A single TCR beta chain is shown here with its context. Its antigen is currently unknown. Trimming left V 3 bases short and J 0 bases short, with 2 bases between. Germline CDR1 and CDR2: WNHNN and SYGVQD (reference sequence). CDR3 length: 12 amino acids. The sample is drawn from a study of shared clonotypes between healthy human individuals. The study's findings and limits: Collection of samples was limited to blood; tissue repertoires likely differ.

Sequenced by immunoSEQ multiplex PCR; TCRdb stores in-frame clones only, minus some. The profile shows 2,500,000 or so clones, 92% of them singletons. This chain connects TRBV10-1 to TRBJ1-1; D is uncertain. The sample comprised naive CD4+ T cells from PBMCs. As for subset: CD45RA+ positively selected. This sequence was found in a man younger than 35 in good health. Some clones in this sample may be carry-over from other donors' samples. The CDR3 spells CASSDVNTEAFF. The CDR3 coding sequence is TGCGCCAGCAGTGACGTGAACACTGAAGCTTTCTTT.